Included here is one TCR beta chain sequence, with context. Its target is not known. This may be a read error, as it is one base from a much larger clone. CDR3 length: 12 amino acids. The germline V gene encodes CDR1 MNHEY and CDR2 SMNVEV (reference sequence). This specimen comes from a study of T cells in Graves' hyperthyroidism and ophthalmopathy. TCR beta CDR3 sequences were amplified from RNA transcripts. Primed by the HTBI set, a first-round RT-PCR was run on the TCR CDR3. TCRdb reanalysed the multiplex PCR reads using MiXCR and keeps one entry per CDR3 protein. The table records about 350,000 distinct CDR3 sequences, 11% to 15% of them present only once. Investigators excluded patients with uncontrolled infection, other autoimmune disease, pregnancy or lactation. Cells are PBMCs isolated from roughly 10 ml of fresh blood. General study points: Within blood appeared most thyroid clonotypes that had expanded above 0.001.

This clonotype originated in a woman aged 25 to 39 with Graves' hyperthyroidism. The chain has TRBV27 and TRBJ1-2, with 7 bases identical to TRBD1. Sequences were obtained from blood. CDR3: CVSRGTVKGYTF. In nucleotides, the CDR3 is TGTGTCAGCAGGGGGACAGTTAAAGGCTACACCTTC.